This T cell receptor beta chain is drawn from a study of OX40 agonist ivuxolimab in advanced cancers. CDR3 size: 16 residues. The trim removed 1 base at V and 2 bases at J, leaving 8 bases unmatched. Germline CDR1 is SGHTA and CDR2 is FQGNSA. Profiled with immunoSEQ multiplex PCR; TCRdb holds only in-frame clones, not every one. This sample carries tens of thousands of clones, 85% of them seen once, and the ten largest clones take 0.8% to 1%. Patients with autoimmune history or systemic immunosuppression were excluded. The specimen was CD4+ or CD8+ T cells sorted from blood, collected in a trial of the OX40 agonist ivuxolimab. The chain uses TRBV7-2 and TRBJ2-7; 7 bases fit TRBD2. The clonotype originates from an adult with an advanced solid tumor such as melanoma, head and neck, liver or kidney cancer. CDR3 loop: CASSLEAGTLAYEQYF. CDR3 nucleotide sequence: TGTGCCAGCAGCTTAGAAGCGGGAACCTTAGCCTACGAGCAGTACTTC.